These T cell receptor beta chains were read from a single sample in a study of blood T cell repertoires in COVID-19. Clones were sequenced by immunoSEQ multiplex PCR, and TCRdb holds only the in-frame ones, with some missing. The table shows about 200,000 clones, with 86% occurring only once. The material sequenced was PBMCs or T cells enriched from blood (not recorded which). All receptors derive from a woman aged 25 to 45 who had been exposed to COVID-19. The CDR3 runs from the conserved cysteine through the conserved F or W. D genes are given only for firm matches. The size of a clone is reported for some rows only, either as once, few or many, or as a class for expanded clones.

TRBJ2-5,once,TRBD1,TRBV12-3/TRBV12-4,CASSLGTEETQYF,TGTGCCAGCAGCTTGGGGACAGAAGAGACCCAGTACTTC
TRBJ1-4,-,-,TRBV14,CASSQEIGQQDEKLFF,TGTGCCAGCAGCCAAGAGATCGGACAGCAAGATGAAAAACTGTTTTTT
TRBJ1-5,-,TRBD1,TRBV24-1,CATSDSPGQGNQPQHF,TGTGCCACCAGTGATAGCCCCGGACAGGGAAATCAGCCCCAGCATTTT
TRBJ2-1,-,TRBD2,TRBV2,CASSGLAGHNEQFF,TGTGCCAGCAGTGGGCTAGCGGGTCACAATGAGCAGTTCTTC
TRBJ1-2,-,TRBD1,TRBV23-1,CASSQLGTGRARVCGYTF,TGCGCCAGCAGTCAATTGGGGACAGGGCGAGCGCGTGTATGTGGCTACACCTTC
TRBJ2-7,-,TRBD1,TRBV5-1,CASSPTGDEQYF,TGCGCCAGCAGCCCAACAGGGGACGAGCAGTACTTC
TRBJ1-1,-,TRBD1,TRBV3-1/TRBV3-2,CASSLRTGRGTEAFF,TGTGCCAGCAGCCTCCGGACAGGGAGGGGGACTGAAGCTTTCTTT
TRBJ2-5,-,TRBD1,TRBV5-6,CASSGGDRGFQETQYF,TGTGCCAGCAGCGGAGGGGACAGGGGCTTCCAAGAGACCCAGTACTTC
TRBJ1-2,-,-,TRBV21-1,CASREGENYGYTF,TGTGCCAGCCGGGAGGGGGAGAACTATGGCTACACCTTC
TRBJ2-7,-,TRBD1,TRBV4-1,CASSQAFQDRGPYEQYF,TGCGCCAGCAGCCAAGCGTTCCAGGACAGGGGCCCCTACGAGCAGTACTTC
TRBJ1-1,-,TRBD1,TRBV25-1,CASSGILGQGTEAFF,TGTGCCAGCAGCGGAATTCTAGGACAGGGCACTGAAGCTTTCTTT
TRBJ1-1,-,TRBD1,TRBV11-2,CASSLVIRTGGTEAFF,TGTGCCAGCAGCTTAGTTATCCGGACAGGGGGTACTGAAGCTTTCTTT
TRBJ1-1,-,-,TRBV19,CASSGNRVGDTEAFF,TGTGCCAGTAGTGGCAACAGGGTTGGGGACACTGAAGCTTTCTTT
TRBJ1-2,-,-,TRBV4-2,CASSQDPQGTDGYTF,TGTGCCAGCAGCCAAGATCCCCAGGGGACGGATGGCTACACCTTC
TRBJ1-4,-,TRBD1,TRBV2,CASMDEGAPNEKLFF,TGTGCCAGCATGGACGAGGGGGCCCCTAATGAAAAACTGTTTTTT
TRBJ1-1,-,TRBD1,TRBV2,CASRNGRDRVRVNTEAFF,TGTGCCAGCAGAAACGGTAGGGACAGGGTAAGGGTGAACACTGAAGCTTTCTTT
TRBJ2-7,-,-,TRBV18,CASSPSAGLADEQYF,TGTGCCAGCTCACCCTCGGCGGGGTTGGCTGACGAGCAGTACTTC
TRBJ1-2,-,TRBD1,TRBV2,CASSEAKDRGLRSYGYTF,TGTGCCAGCAGTGAAGCCAAGGACAGGGGGCTCAGATCCTATGGCTACACCTTC
TRBJ2-1,once,-,TRBV11-2,CASSLSEFEQFF,TGTGCCAGCAGCTTATCTGAGTTTGAGCAGTTCTTC
TRBJ2-6,-,TRBD2,TRBV10-3,CAISGGWGSGNYGANVLTF,TGTGCCATCAGTGGGGGGTGGGGTAGCGGGAACTATGGGGCCAACGTCCTGACTTTC
TRBJ1-2,-,-,TRBV4-2,CASSPGRALYGYTF,TGTGCCAGCAGCCCCGGCAGGGCCCTCTATGGCTACACCTTC
TRBJ1-3,-,-,TRBV5-4,CASSFWGGSGNTIYF,TGTGCCAGCAGCTTTTGGGGAGGTAGTGGAAACACCATATATTTT
TRBJ2-1,once,TRBD2,TRBV4-2,CASSLGLEINEQFF,TGTGCCAGCAGCCTCGGACTAGAGATCAATGAGCAGTTCTTC
TRBJ2-7,-,-,TRBV7-2,CASSLVGGQSYEQYF,TGTGCCAGCAGCTTAGTTGGCGGACAGTCCTACGAGCAGTACTTC
TRBJ2-7,-,-,TRBV10-2,CASCVGGRGSYEQYF,TGCGCCAGCTGTGTGGGGGGGCGGGGGTCCTACGAGCAGTACTTC
TRBJ2-1,-,-,TRBV6-4,CASSLAPGGLWAEQFF,TGTGCCAGCAGCCTAGCCCCCGGGGGTCTATGGGCTGAGCAGTTCTTC
TRBJ1-1,-,-,TRBV6-5,CASSSGAGSEAFF,TGTGCCAGCAGTTCCGGTGCGGGCAGTGAAGCTTTCTTT
TRBJ1-3,-,-,TRBV3-1/TRBV3-2,CASSLGGLGNTIYF,TGTGCCAGCAGCCTCGGAGGCCTGGGAAACACCATATATTTT
TRBJ2-7,-,-,TRBV18,CASSLEGSEQYF,TGTGCCAGCTCACTGGAGGGGTCCGAGCAGTACTTC
TRBJ1-6,-,-,TRBV7-9,CASSRRGGNSPLHF,TGTGCCAGCAGCCGCCGGGGGGGGAATTCACCCCTCCACTTT
TRBJ2-7,-,TRBD1,TRBV6-1,CASSEAQGQGYEQYF,TGTGCCAGCAGTGAAGCTCAGGGACAGGGGTACGAGCAGTACTTC
TRBJ1-1,-,-,TRBV14,CASSQVGPGGAEAFF,TGTGCCAGCAGCCAAGTAGGTCCGGGGGGAGCTGAAGCTTTCTTT
TRBJ2-3,-,TRBD2,TRBV30,CAWSVGRAASTDTQYF,TGTGCCTGGAGTGTAGGGAGGGCCGCTAGCACAGATACGCAGTATTTT
TRBJ2-1,-,TRBD2,TRBV3-1/TRBV3-2,CASSQDSTAGGLGEQFF,TGTGCCAGCAGCCAAGATTCTACGGCGGGGGGGCTCGGGGAGCAGTTCTTC
TRBJ1-4,-,TRBD1,TRBV28,CASRTRTGRNEKLFF,TGTGCCAGCAGGACCAGGACAGGGAGGAATGAAAAACTGTTTTTT
TRBJ2-7,-,TRBD2,TRBV6-5,CASRLLAGGYEQYF,TGTGCCAGCAGGCTCCTAGCGGGGGGTTACGAGCAGTACTTC
TRBJ2-7,-,TRBD2,TRBV14,CASSQDRGLADLGYYYEQYF,TGTGCCAGCAGCCAAGACCGGGGACTAGCGGACTTGGGCTACTACTACGAGCAGTACTTC
TRBJ1-3,-,TRBD1,TRBV7-8,CASSSRQGTLSGNTIYF,TGTGCCAGCAGCTCCCGACAGGGTACCCTATCTGGAAACACCATATATTTT
TRBJ2-7,-,-,TRBV7-2,CASSLGGISYEQYF,TGTGCCAGCAGCTTAGGGGGCATCTCCTACGAGCAGTACTTC
TRBJ1-1,once,-,TRBV12-3/TRBV12-4,CASRLTGPTEAFF,TGTGCCAGCAGACTGACAGGTCCCACTGAAGCTTTCTTT
TRBJ1-5,-,TRBD1,TRBV5-4,CASSPPGTGARNQPQHF,TGTGCCAGCAGCCCCCCGGGGACAGGGGCCCGTAATCAGCCCCAGCATTTT
TRBJ1-6,-,TRBD1,TRBV27,CASSTLRQGGPYNSPLHF,TGTGCCAGCAGTACCCTCCGACAGGGAGGCCCCTATAATTCACCCCTCCACTTT
TRBJ1-6,once,TRBD1,TRBV27,CASSFDRVNSPLHF,TGTGCCAGCAGTTTTGACAGGGTAAATTCACCCCTCCACTTT
TRBJ1-3,-,-,TRBV14,CASSQQNLGSGNTIYF,TGTGCCAGCAGCCAACAGAACCTCGGGTCTGGAAACACCATATATTTT
TRBJ1-2,-,-,TRBV19,CASIPPGDHYGYTF,TGTGCCAGCATTCCGCCAGGTGATCACTATGGCTACACCTTC
TRBJ2-7,-,TRBD2,TRBV6-5,CASSRGGGYEQYF,TGTGCCAGCAGCCGCGGGGGGGGCTACGAGCAGTACTTC
TRBJ1-4,-,TRBD1,TRBV2,CASSGTGTLNEKLFF,TGTGCCAGCAGCGGGACAGGGACCCTTAATGAAAAACTGTTTTTT
TRBJ1-1,-,-,TRBV19,CASSPDSNTEAFF,TGTGCCAGTAGTCCCGACTCGAACACTGAAGCTTTCTTT
TRBJ2-2,-,TRBD1,TRBV5-6,CASSFRTGANTGELFF,TGTGCCAGCAGCTTTCGAACAGGGGCGAACACCGGGGAGCTGTTTTTT
TRBJ1-5,-,TRBD1,TRBV29-1,CSISRGQGTQPQHF,TGCAGCATATCCAGGGGGCAGGGGACACAGCCCCAGCATTTT
TRBJ1-3,-,-,TRBV11-2,CASSWRKPGNTIYF,TGTGCCAGCAGCTGGAGGAAACCGGGAAACACCATATATTTT
TRBJ1-1,-,-,TRBV10-3,CAISEPEVTEAFF,TGTGCCATCAGTGAACCAGAGGTCACTGAAGCTTTCTTT
TRBJ2-7,-,-,TRBV5-6,CASSLAGGSYEQYF,TGTGCCAGCAGCTTGGCAGGGGGGTCCTACGAGCAGTACTTC
TRBJ1-2,-,-,TRBV2,CASTIRVDYGYTF,TGTGCCAGCACTATCCGGGTCGACTATGGCTACACCTTC
TRBJ1-2,-,TRBD1,TRBV2,CASRTDGTGYGYTF,TGTGCCAGCAGGACCGACGGGACAGGCTATGGCTACACCTTC
TRBJ2-3,-,TRBD2,TRBV7-3,CASSSRGWADTQYF,TGTGCCAGCAGCTCGCGGGGGTGGGCAGATACGCAGTATTTT
TRBJ1-5,-,-,TRBV12-3/TRBV12-4,CASKGVGNQPQHF,TGTGCCAGCAAGGGGGTGGGCAATCAGCCCCAGCATTTT